This T cell receptor beta chain was sequenced for a study of cytomegalovirus exposure and HLA in healthy donors. Findings of the study overall: As a later analysis revealed, the rate of TCR association differed by HLA locus, with DRB1 most and HLA-C fewest. Researchers reported in a later analysis that a missense DCLRE1C variant was tied to TCR beta V- and J-gene trimming.

Remarks on this clone: What it recognizes is unknown.

With 60 Vbeta and 13 Jbeta primers, the PCR was carried out. Some clones are missing from TCRdb's copy, which holds only in-frame ones; the method was immunoSEQ multiplex PCR. The table has tens of thousands of clones, approximately 82% seen once. Per the germline V gene, CDR1 is SGHTA and CDR2 is FQGNSA. The CDR3 has 18 residues. Unmatched junction bases numbered 13, after V lost 7 bases and J lost 1 base. The receptor comes from a man in his fifties in good health and CMV-seronegative. The chain has TRBV7-2 and TRBJ2-3, with TRBD2 identical over 11 bases. Sequenced material: PBMCs. The CDR3: CASKNRLAGGGGTDTQYF. The DNA for the CDR3 is TGTGCCAGCAAAAACAGGCTAGCGGGGGGTGGGGGCACAGATACGCAGTATTTT.